The 21 T cell receptor beta chains below come from one sample, sequenced in a study of T cell responses to AZD1222 COVID-19 vaccine. Profiled with immunoSEQ multiplex PCR; TCRdb holds only in-frame clones, not every one. The sample includes around 190,000 clones, approximately 94% of them seen just once. Sequenced material: peripheral blood, taken 28 days after the second AZD1222 dose. Receptors were obtained from an adult who received the AZD1222 COVID-19 vaccine.

The chain carries TRBV5-1 and TRBJ1-2; D unresolved. This CDR3 spans 13 amino acids. Germline loops: CDR1 SGHRS, CDR2 YFSETQ. Trimming cost V 2 bases and J 6 bases, with 11 bases left between them. The CDR3: CASSFRGQDGYTF. The CDR3 nucleotides are TGCGCCAGCAGCTTTAGAGGTCAGGATGGCTACACCTTC. Full variable domain (remainder filled in from reference TRBV5-1 and TRBJ1-2): KAGVTQTPRYLIKTRGQQVTLSCSPISGHRSVSWYQQTPGQGLQFLFEYFSETQRNKGNFPGRFSGRQFSNSRSEMNVSTLELGDSALYLCASSFRGQDGYTFGSGTRLTVV.

This chain connects TRBV10-3 to TRBJ2-7; possibly TRBD1 for D (5 bases). Germline V gene data show CDR1 as ENHRY and CDR2 as SYGVKD. V was trimmed by 8 bases and J by 3 bases, leaving 14 bases between them. This CDR3 comprises 13 residues. CDR3 DNA sequence: TGTGCCATCTCGGAGACAGCGAGCTACGAGCAGTACTTC. Its protein product is CAISETASYEQYF.

The sample holds one count of this clone. The chain recombines TRBV28 with TRBJ1-5, with D unresolved. V gave up 1 base and J gave up 7 bases, with 11 bases separating them. Germline-derived CDR1 and CDR2 are MDHEN and SYDVKM. CDR3 length equals 14 residues. The CDR3 protein is CASSLFPGKQPQHF. The CDR3 nucleotides read TGTGCCAGCAGTTTATTTCCAGGTAAACAGCCCCAGCATTTT. The full variable domain, with the rest looked up from reference TRBV28 and TRBJ1-5, is DVKVTQSSRYLVKRTGEKVFLECVQDMDHENMFWYRQDPGLGLRLIYFSYDVKMKEKGDIPEGYSVSREKKERFSLILESASTNQTSMYLCASSLFPGKQPQHFGDGTRLSIL.

The rearrangement joins TRBV3-1 (or the pseudogene TRBV3-2) to TRBJ1-2; D unresolved. The V end was cut by 0 bases, the J end by 7 bases, with 15 bases between. Germline CDR1 is LGHDT and CDR2 is YNNKEL (reference sequence). There are 15 residues in the CDR3. The CDR3 spells CASSQDSLQLCGYTF. CDR3 sequence (DNA): TGTGCCAGCAGCCAAGATAGCCTGCAACTTTGTGGCTACACCTTC.

The V gene is TRBV30, the J gene TRBJ1-2; 9 bases map to TRBD1. Per the germline V gene, CDR1 is GTSNPN and CDR2 is SVGIG (reference sequence). V lost 8 bases to trimming and J lost 4 bases; unmatched junction nucleotides: 5. The CDR3 sequence is 12 residues long. The CDR3 coding sequence is TGTGCCGGGACAGGGAGTTTCTATGGCTACACCTTC. Protein: CAGTGSFYGYTF.

The chain has TRBV6-6 and TRBJ2-7, with D possibly matching TRBD1 (6 bases). The CDR3 covers 15 residues. CDR1 and CDR2 from the germline V gene are MNHNY and SVGAGI (reference sequence). The ends were cut back, 0 bases at V and 2 bases at J, with 11 bases in the middle. The CDR3 region is CASSYSRGPTYEQYF. In DNA form, the CDR3 reads TGTGCCAGCAGTTACTCCAGGGGCCCTACCTACGAGCAGTACTTC.

This rearrangement joins TRBV28 to TRBJ1-2; D uncertain. CDR3 length: 13 amino acids. Germline CDR1 reads MDHEN; CDR2 reads SYDVKM. The ends were cut back, 2 bases at V and 2 bases at J, with 6 bases in the middle. The CDR3 sequence is CASSLIRNYGYTF. Written as DNA, the CDR3 is TGTGCCAGCAGTTTAATACGGAACTATGGCTACACCTTC.

The chain has TRBV3-1 (or the pseudogene TRBV3-2) and TRBJ1-1, with 9 bases identical to TRBD1. The CDR3 has 14 amino acids. Germline CDR1 LGHDT, CDR2 YNNKEL (reference sequence). The junction had 6 bases not matched to a gene; V was cut back by 7 bases and J by 3 bases. This chain's CDR3 is CASTLQGAYTEAFF. The CDR3 DNA reads as TGTGCCAGCACCCTACAGGGGGCATACACTGAAGCTTTCTTT.

The V and J genes are TRBV5-1 and TRBJ1-1; TRBD1 matches at 7 bases. Germline V gives CDR1 SGHRS, CDR2 YFSETQ. CDR3 length equals 15 residues. Germline trimming cut 2 bases from V and 1 base from J; bases unmatched to any gene: 5. As DNA, the CDR3 is TGCGCCAGCAGCTTTTCCGGGACAGCGAACACTGAAGCTTTCTTT. As protein: CASSFSGTANTEAFF.

The chain has TRBV4-1 and TRBJ2-3; D not resolved. In germline, CDR1 is MGHRA, CDR2 YSYEKL. This CDR3 comprises 14 residues. Between the trimmed V and J ends, which lost 1 base and 4 bases, there was a span of 9 bases. Here the CDR3 reads CASSQGGPPDTQYF. In nucleotides, the CDR3 is TGCGCCAGCAGCCAAGGCGGACCCCCAGATACGCAGTATTTT.

This clone has just one count. The rearrangement uses TRBV5-5 and TRBJ2-5; D unresolved. Trimming took 0 bases from V and 5 from J, leaving 2 bases between them. Per germline, CDR1 SGHKS and CDR2 YYEKEE (reference sequence). This CDR3 spans 11 amino acids. The CDR3 region has the DNA TGTGCCAGCAGCTTGGTGGAGACCCAGTACTTC. This sequence encodes CASSLVETQYF.

The chain employs TRBV5-1 and TRBJ2-7; possibly TRBD1 or TRBD2 for D (5 bases each). The CDR3 totals 14 residues. V gave up 3 bases and J gave up 3 bases, with 13 bases separating them. Germline assignment: CDR1 SGHRS and CDR2 YFSETQ. The CDR3 bases are TGCGCCAGCAGCTCGGAGACTGGGGGCTACGAGCAGTACTTC. It codes for CASSSETGGYEQYF.

V gene TRBV10-3 combines with J gene TRBJ1-2, with a weak D call TRBD1 (5 bases). The CDR3 covers 11 residues. The germline V gene has CDR1 ENHRY and CDR2 SYGVKD. V lost 2 bases and J lost 8, with 6 bases in between. CDR3 DNA sequence: TGTGCCATCAGTGAGGGGGCGGGCTACACCTTC. Translating it yields CAISEGAGYTF.

The CDR3 spells CASNLETAGNQPQHF. The DNA for the CDR3 is TGTGCCAGCAATCTAGAGACAGCAGGCAATCAGCCCCAGCATTTT. The J gene is TRBJ1-5, the V gene TRBV27; TRBD1 might be the D (5 bases). V was shortened by 7 bases and J by 2 bases, with 15 bases between the two germline ends. Germline V gives CDR1 MNHEY, CDR2 SMNVEV (reference sequence). The CDR3 covers 15 residues.

CDR3 sequence reads: CASSVGMGSPNYGYTF. The CDR3 nucleotides read TGTGCCAGCAGCGTAGGTATGGGTTCGCCCAACTATGGCTACACCTTC. This chain links TRBV9 with TRBJ1-2; D not resolved. The CDR3 has 16 residues. The ends were cut back, 0 bases at V and 2 bases at J, with 14 bases in the middle. Germline CDR1 and CDR2: SGDLS and YYNGEE.

This chain links TRBV2 with TRBJ2-3; 9 nucleotides match TRBD1. CDR1 and CDR2 (germline): SNHLY, FYNNEI. The CDR3 totals 15 residues. The V and J ends lost 6 bases and 2 bases, in that order; junction bases with no gene match: 6. The CDR3 nucleotides are TGTGCCAGCAGAAACAGGGGGCTTAACACAGATACGCAGTATTTT. Amino acid sequence: CASRNRGLNTDTQYF. Variable domain in full (rest from reference TRBV2 and TRBJ2-3): EPEVTQTPSHQVTQMGQEVILRCVPISNHLYFYWYRQILGQKVEFLVSFYNNEISEKSEIFDDQFSVERPDGSNFTLKIRSTKLEDSAMYFCASRNRGLNTDTQYFGPGTRLTVL.

Note on this clone: One junction end does not reproduce the germline sequence, and a read error may be involved. The V call is TRBV2, the J call TRBJ1-6, with 7 nucleotides matching TRBD1. The CDR3 loop spans 13 amino acids. Per germline, CDR1 SNHLY and CDR2 FYNNEI. The CDR3 DNA reads TGTGCCAGCAGGGAAGGGGGACAGCTTCGTCCCCACTTT. Translating it yields CASREGGQLRPHF. The variable domain in full, completed from reference TRBV2 and TRBJ1-6, reads EPEVTQTPSHQVTQMGQEVILRCVPISNHLYFYWYRQILGQKVEFLVSFYNNEISEKSEIFDDQFSVERPDGSNFTLKIRSTKLEDSAMYFCASREGGQLRPHFGNGTRLTVT.

The V gene is TRBV19, the J gene TRBJ1-1, with TRBD1 identical over 7 bases. Germline assignment: CDR1 LNHDA and CDR2 SQIVND (reference sequence). V lost 6 bases to trimming and J lost 10 bases; unmatched junction nucleotides: 5. This CDR3 contains 11 residues. CDR3 coding DNA: TGTGCCAGTAGAAGACAGGGTCGAGCTTTCTTT. It specifies CASRRQGRAFF.

The chain carries TRBV6-5 and TRBJ2-7; TRBD1 matches at 8 bases. Germline values: CDR1 MNHEY, CDR2 SVGAGI. Trimming removed 6 bases from V and 2 bases from J; junction bases left unmatched: 6. The CDR3 runs 14 residues. The DNA of the CDR3 is TGTGCCAGCAGCCGACAGGGGCCGCCCTACGAGCAGTACTTC. Residues: CASSRQGPPYEQYF.

The chain recombines TRBV10-3 with TRBJ1-5, with 7 positions matching TRBD1. Looked up from germline, CDR1 is ENHRY and CDR2 is SYGVKD. CDR3 length equals 15 residues. The V gene end was trimmed by 1 base and the J gene end by 7 bases; junction bases not matched to a gene: 7. The CDR3 nucleotides read TGTGCCATCAGTGAGTACACAGGGGCGAACCAGCCCCAGCATTTT. It translates to CAISEYTGANQPQHF.

This sequence joins TRBV7-2 and TRBJ2-2; D remains unclear. Germline values: CDR1 SGHTA, CDR2 FQGNSA. V was cut by 3 bases and J by 6 bases, with 5 bases left in between. The CDR3 runs to 12 residues. The CDR3 sequence is CASSFLAGELFF. CDR3 DNA: TGTGCCAGCAGCTTCCTCGCCGGGGAGCTGTTTTTT.